This T cell receptor beta chain was documented in a study of cytomegalovirus exposure and HLA in healthy donors (dated by TCRdb to 2016 to 2017). Regarding the research as a whole: According to an earlier analysis of several hundred of the donors, 150 million to 200 million T cells yielded 120 million or so unique TCR beta sequences and 276 Gb of sequence data. An earlier analysis of several hundred of the donors used high-throughput TCR beta sequencing to judge whether each TCR beta V gene segment behaved as functional or pseudogenic. The number of typed donors differed by locus: about 620-640 for A, B, C, DRB1 and DQB1; some 500 for DQA1; 606 for DPA1; and some 470 for DPB1. The T cell repertoires of some 700 subjects were profiled by immunosequencing and related to cytomegalovirus serostatus. On average, over 200,000 unique TCR beta nucleotide sequences were sequenced per donor among 398 genotyped donors of the cohort, with roughly 18% of those sequences being non-productive. To predict cytomegalovirus infection status, the study brought together high-throughput TCR immunosequencing, statistical association of individual TCRs with disease status, and machine learning. Roughly 5 DR-DQ haplotypes were treated as single units for association and clustering because of strong linkage in the cohort. A later genetic analysis took genome-wide SNP genotypes for about 55% of the roughly 670 donors and used that subset as a discovery cohort. Approximately 300 gigabases of sequencing data and around 85 million unique TCR sequences made up an early release that covered approximately 620 HLA-typed donors. Both class I and class II loci were covered by HLA typing, at four-digit resolution. All discovery cohort repertoires had been generated using a single sequencing platform. The study aimed to test whether cataloging public T cell receptors could reveal signatures of past pathogen exposure. The later analysis used no new phenotypic data to find candidate immune exposures, relying instead on TCR beta sequences and their occurrence across donors. A later analysis re-analyzed previously published TCR beta repertoires from 500 to 700 donors and added high-resolution HLA genotyping to study TCR occurrence patterns. Among the roughly 390 genotyped donors, approximately 81% belonged to the genetic ancestry cluster associated with self-reported Caucasian donors. In addition to the first cohort of roughly 700 subjects, a separate validation cohort of 120 different subjects was used. Donor age, sex, ethnicity and CMV serostatus were compiled together with the repertoire data.

A word on this clone: Its antigen target is currently unknown. No much larger clonotype is one base removed from it; base qualities were not supplied.

V lost 10 bases and J lost 7 bases, and the count of bases not matched to a germline gene is 9. The CDR1 and CDR2 encoded by the germline V gene (reference sequence) are SEHNR and FQNEAQ. Inclusive of the bounding cysteine and phenylalanine, the CDR3 is 13 residues long. Only CDR3 DNA remains: 39 bases, in frame from the first base. Receptor amplification or capture employed the immunoSEQ multiplex PCR assay. For the multiplex PCR, a mixture combining 60 forward primers for TCR Vbeta segments and 13 reverse primers for TCR Jbeta segments was used. The CDR3 region of rearranged TCR beta genes was amplified from genomic DNA with a multiplex PCR assay. On the Illumina HiSeq System, the amplified TCR beta libraries were sequenced as 87-base-pair reads. As for the original processing: A later analysis counted tens of millions of unique TCR beta chains across the 666 repertoires, and 9 million to 14 million of these chains were shared by at least two donors. Raw reads were error-corrected and collapsed into unique sequences by a nearest-neighbor algorithm in which closely related sequences were merged to remove PCR and sequencing errors. CDR3 sequences were aligned to IMGT reference sequences to assign V, D and J gene segments. For a sequence to be retained, at least a six-nucleotide match to both a V gene segment and a J gene segment was required. A rearrangement was called productive if the CDR3 had no stop codons and remained in frame with V and J, and every other rearrangement was called non-productive. CDR3 was defined according to IMGT convention as the region running from the second conserved V-encoded cysteine to the conserved J-encoded phenylalanine. The earlier analysis of approximately 590 of the donors excluded any sequence lacking an unambiguous match to a single V gene segment. In an earlier analysis of 500 to 750 of the donors, V segments were called functional above 56.7% productive rearrangements and were called segregating when the between-donor standard deviation exceeded 5%. A statistical classification framework was built for diagnosing cytomegalovirus status from the catalog of TCR beta chain sequences. V and J gene assignment, in a later analysis, came from comparing TCR nucleotide sequences with IMGT/GENE-DB human TR gene sequences. Using the TCRdist pipeline, a later analysis assigned CDR3 sequences along with most-parsimonious VDJ recombination scenarios. In a later analysis, each TCR beta chain was defined by its CDR3 amino acid sequence together with its V-gene family, and reads lacking a unique V-gene family were excluded. To address suspected cross-contamination and a sequencing artifact, a later analysis removed roughly 640 highly shared, low-generation-probability nucleotide sequences. In a later analysis, a clonal expansion index for each public chain was calculated from normalized within-repertoire ranks of inferred template counts. Generation probabilities in a later analysis came from a VDJ recombination model fitted to out-of-frame rearrangements, and those results were checked against IGoR. Hypergeometric tests were used in a later analysis to score TCR-TCR, TCR-HLA and TCR-CMV co-occurrence, with a repertoire-size bias correction applied to the TCR pairs. A later analysis estimated false discovery rates by permuting HLA or CMV assignments 20 times. In a later analysis, co-occurring TCRs were grouped using DBSCAN, with TCRdist sequence similarity added in when clustering inside HLA-allele-positive subsets. Co-occurrence clustering excluded repertoires with fewer than 30,000 or more than 120,000 public chains, plus five with anomalous nucleotide sharing. TCRdb stores this immuneACCESS table with in-frame sequences only. Part of the clones is absent; in the studies checked, under half of the shortfall reflects unresolved V genes, and no reason is known for the rest. Clone size and V and J calls were adopted from that table, with D and trimming inferred from the DNA. For this sample there are 150,000 to 200,000 clones; roughly nine tenths appear just once. About 0.9% of the sample lies in the top ten.

The cohort was made up of 500 to 850 healthy bone marrow donors. At the time of sampling, every cohort member was nominally healthy, though immune exposures that went unrecorded were likely present. The donor tested CMV seronegative, placing the donor among the roughly 340 seronegative members of the cohort. A peripheral blood sample was collected from each donor, and TCR beta sequencing was performed on peripheral blood mononuclear cells. Genomic DNA extraction from the blood cell samples was performed with the Qiagen DNeasy Blood Extraction Kit. Results the study describes overall, beyond this receptor: Specific HLA alleles were associated with roughly 17,000 TCR beta sequences at a false discovery rate of 0.05 in a later analysis. Correlated functional status among segregating V segments might be attributable to linkage disequilibrium, but an unknown experimental factor could not be ruled out. The sequencing pipeline was judged likely to have produced a cluster of highly shared sequence variants as a technical artifact. The authors suggested that the approach could potentially be generalized to other disease states and immunological phenotypes. Because counts were too low, more than 15 rarely observed V segments, including chromosome 9 orphons, were excluded from the earlier analysis of some 590 of the donors. Because HLA typing was unavailable for some donors at each locus, only the typed subset was used in association tests. In a later analysis, TCR association rates were found to vary across HLA loci, with the most associated TCRs seen for DRB1 alleles and the fewest for HLA-C alleles. In a later genetic analysis, a missense DCLRE1C variant was associated with V-gene and J-gene trimming of TCR beta chains, and the association was replicated in an independent cohort. When HLA alleles, especially DR and DQ, strongly co-occurred, TCR associations were difficult to assign to individual alleles. In the study, about 150 TCR beta chains were listed as associated with cytomegalovirus. According to a later genetic analysis, donors in an Asian-associated ancestry cluster had fewer N-insertions in productive TCRs than the approximately 700-donor mean. Presence/absence analyses assumed roughly uniform sequencing depth across donors, an assumption that may not hold. The only immune exposure information available for the cohort was CMV serostatus. This cohort had only TCR beta chains sequenced, and the lack of alpha or paired-chain data limited which features could be detected. Compared with equally common non-associated chains, HLA-associated TCR beta chains in a later analysis were more clonally expanded and had lower generation probabilities. A further reported finding was that TCR beta sequences accurately predicted the HLA-A and HLA-B alleles for most subjects in the first cohort. A few of the identified cytomegalovirus-associated TCR beta chains were confirmed in vitro to be specific for cytomegalovirus antigens. In an earlier analysis of under 600 of the donors, most TCR beta V segments were observed in productive rearrangements about 90% or about 30% of the time, broadly matching IMGT annotations. While some public TCRs were present in many individuals, most TCR sequences turned up only very rarely across donors. In a later analysis, most CMV-associated TCR beta chains were found to appear HLA-restricted, with HLA associations seemingly driven largely by CMV exposure. According to a later analysis, parvovirus B19, influenza, CMV and Epstein-Barr virus appeared linked to several top co-occurrence clusters. The 87-base-pair reads could not distinguish some IMGT-functional V segments, including TRBV6-2 and TRBV6-3, so those segments were excluded. In both the original and validation cohorts, the classifier was reported to diagnose cytomegalovirus status with high specificity and sensitivity.

The source is a woman in her thirties in good health and CMV-seronegative. In this chain, TRBV7-9 is recombined with TRBJ2-2, with 7 central nucleotides matching TRBD1. Sequencing input: PBMCs. For the CDR3, the sequence is CATTGAINGELFF. The DNA sequence reads TGTGCCACTACAGGGGCGATTAACGGGGAGCTGTTTTTT.